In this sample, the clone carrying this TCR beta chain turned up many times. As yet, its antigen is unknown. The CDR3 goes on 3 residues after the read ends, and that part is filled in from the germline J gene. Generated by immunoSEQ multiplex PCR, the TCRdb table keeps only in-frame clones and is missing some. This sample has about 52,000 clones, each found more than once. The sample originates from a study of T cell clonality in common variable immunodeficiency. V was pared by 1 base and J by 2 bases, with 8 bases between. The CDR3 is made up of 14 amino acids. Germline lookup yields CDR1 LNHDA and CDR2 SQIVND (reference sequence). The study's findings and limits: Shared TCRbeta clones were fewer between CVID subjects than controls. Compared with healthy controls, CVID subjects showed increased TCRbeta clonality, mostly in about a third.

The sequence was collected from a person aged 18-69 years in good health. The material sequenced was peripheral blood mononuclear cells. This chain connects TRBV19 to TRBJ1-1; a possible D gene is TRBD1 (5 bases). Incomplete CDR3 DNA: TGTGCCAGTAGTATAGTTGACAGCAACACTGAA. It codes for CASSIVDSNTE. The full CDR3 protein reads CASSIVDSNTEAFF. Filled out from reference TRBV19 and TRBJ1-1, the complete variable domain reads DGGITQSPKYLFRKEGQNVTLSCEQNLNHDAMYWYRQDPGQGLRLIYYSQIVNDFQKGDIAEGYSVSREKKESFPLTVTSAQKNPTAFYLCASSIVDSNTEAFFGQGTRLTVV.